The next 19 T cell receptor beta chains were all read from a single sample in a study of human T cells and chemical hapten exposure. MiXCR, applied by TCRdb to the RACE reads, yields one record per CDR3 protein. This table holds 80,000 to 95,000 distinct CDR3 sequences, 9.5% to 11% found once. Time point: patch test 2, 6 weeks after DPC sensitization. Indicated treatment: therapeutic diphenylcyclopropenone sensitization with weekly scalp DPC. The sample consisted of whole blood, taken in connection with sensitization to the hapten diphenylcyclopropenone (DPC). These TCRs come from a man aged 35-49 years with alopecia areata. Some clones in this sample may be carry-over from other donors' samples.

This clonotype showed up just a few times. This chain joins TRBV5-4 and TRBJ2-5; 13 positions match TRBD2. The V gene end was trimmed by 3 bases and the J gene end by 2 bases; junction bases not matched to a gene: 10. There are 18 residues in the CDR3. Per the germline V gene, CDR1 is SGHNT and CDR2 is YYREEE (reference sequence). The CDR3: CASSSGLAGFRTQETQYF. Written as DNA, the CDR3 is TGTGCCAGCAGCTCGGGACTAGCGGGATTTAGGACACAAGAGACCCAGTACTTC.

The chain links TRBV20-1 to TRBJ2-3; 11 bases line up with TRBD2. Germline CDR1 is DFQATT and CDR2 is SNEGSKA (reference sequence). The ends lost 1 base at V and 0 bases at J; junction bases unmatched: 6. This CDR3 comprises 17 residues. The DNA of the CDR3 is TGCAGTGCTAGAGGTCCGACTAGCGGGATTAGCACAGATACGCAGTATTTT. Translating it yields CSARGPTSGISTDTQYF.

This clonotype was seen a handful of times. V and J are TRBV30 and TRBJ2-4, with 8 bases matching TRBD1. V gave up 4 bases and J gave up 1 base; unmatched junction bases: 6. This CDR3 has 15 residues. In germline, CDR1 is GTSNPN, CDR2 SVGIG (reference sequence). The DNA of the CDR3 is TGTGCCTGGATCCCCAGGGGGCCTGCCAAAAACATTCAGTACTTC. Its protein is CAWIPRGPAKNIQYF. Full variable domain (outside the CDR3, taken from reference TRBV30 and TRBJ2-4): SQTIHQWPATLVQPVGSPLSLECTVEGTSNPNLYWYRQAAGRGLQLLFYSVGIGQISSEVPQNLSASRPQDRQFILSSKKLLLSDSGFYLCAWIPRGPAKNIQYFGAGTRLSVL.

The J gene is TRBJ2-3, the V gene TRBV29-1; 10 bases are a match to TRBD2. The germline V gene has CDR1 SQVTM and CDR2 ANQGSEA. This CDR3 has 13 amino acids. Losses at the gene ends were 6 bases for V and 3 bases for J; bases not matched to a gene: 3. Written as DNA, the CDR3 is TGCAGCGTACCTAGCGGGAGTACAGATACGCAGTATTTT. Its protein product is CSVPSGSTDTQYF.

This clonotype came up a few times. The chain couples TRBV5-8 to TRBJ2-4; D remains ambiguous. The V and J ends lost 0 bases and 0 bases respectively, with 13 bases between them. CDR3 length: 17 amino acids. Germline CDR1 reads SGHTS; CDR2 reads YDEGEE. As DNA, the CDR3 is TGTGCCAGCAGCTTGGAAGGCCGCGGAATAGCCAAAAACATTCAGTACTTC. Translated: CASSLEGRGIAKNIQYF.

This clonotype was picked up a small number of times. The rearrangement uses TRBV6-5 and TRBJ2-3; D could derive from TRBD1 or TRBD2 (5 bases each). CDR3 size: 13 residues. Per germline, CDR1 MNHEY and CDR2 SVGAGI. Trimming removed 0 bases from V and 9 bases from J, with 10 bases in between. The CDR3 protein is CASSYSDRGTQYF. Written as DNA, the CDR3 is TGTGCCAGCAGTTACTCAGACCGGGGCACGCAGTATTTT.

At least ten counts were recorded for this clonotype. The V and J genes are TRBV20-1 and TRBJ1-1, with TRBD1 as a possible D gene (5 bases). The CDR3 has 13 residues. The germline gives CDR1 DFQATT, CDR2 SNEGSKA (reference sequence). The germline V and J ends were trimmed by 7 bases and 0 bases, with 12 bases remaining between them. This CDR3 is CSVAGRLNTEAFF. Here the CDR3 DNA reads TGCAGTGTCGCGGGACGGTTGAACACTGAAGCTTTCTTT.

The chain employs TRBV29-1 and TRBJ2-2; D is undetermined. The ends were cut back, 1 base at V and 3 bases at J, with 9 bases in the middle. Germline V gene lookup returns CDR1 SQVTM and CDR2 ANQGSEA. CDR3 length equals 14 residues. CDR3 sequence: CSVEVDGYTGELFF. The CDR3, as DNA: TGCAGCGTTGAAGTCGACGGCTACACCGGGGAGCTGTTTTTT.

This clonotype was detected only a few times. V and J are TRBV12-3 or TRBV12-4 and TRBJ2-3; 8 nucleotides agree with TRBD1. This CDR3 contains 15 residues. J gave up 7 bases and V 3 bases, and 9 bases lay outside the gene matches. The CDR3 DNA reads as TGTGCCAGCAGTTTGAGGACAGGGAGTAGAAATACGCAGTATTTT. As protein: CASSLRTGSRNTQYF.

This clonotype was picked up many times. V is TRBV6-4 and J is TRBJ2-7, with D possibly being TRBD1 or TRBD2 (5 bases each). The CDR3 extends over 15 amino acids. V lost 10 bases, J lost 0 bases, and 19 bases lay in between. Germline V CDR1 and CDR2: MRHNA, SNTAGT. The CDR3: CAIPTGTGYSYEQYV. CDR3 sequence (DNA): TGTGCCATCCCTACCGGGACGGGCTACTCCTACGAGCAGTACGTC.

A few counts support this clonotype. The rearrangement uses TRBV28 and TRBJ1-4; D call uncertain. Per germline, CDR1 MDHEN and CDR2 SYDVKM. V gave up 6 bases and J gave up 7 bases, with 18 bases separating them. CDR3 length: 15 amino acids. The DNA of the CDR3 is TGTGCCAGCAGCCCTTCGTCGGTGGGCCGTGAAAAACTGTTTTTT. Protein product: CASSPSSVGREKLFF.

This clonotype was detected many times. This chain's CDR3 is CASSSLAGGQNEQFF. For the CDR3, the DNA is TGTGCCAGCAGTTCCCTAGCGGGAGGGCAAAATGAGCAGTTCTTC. The chain uses TRBV12-3 or TRBV12-4 and TRBJ2-1; 12 bases match TRBD2. Trimming removed 4 bases from V and 7 bases from J; junction bases left unmatched: 5. The CDR3 is 15 amino acids.

The V and J genes are TRBV2 and TRBJ1-2; no clear D. The ends were cut back, 10 bases at V and 0 bases at J, with 12 bases in the middle. CDR1 and CDR2 from the germline V gene are SNHLY and FYNNEI. There are 13 residues in the CDR3. CDR3 loop: CATDRVTNYGYTF. CDR3 in DNA: TGTGCCACCGACCGGGTGACTAACTATGGCTACACCTTC.

This clonotype occurred a few times. The chain couples TRBV12-3 or TRBV12-4 to TRBJ2-2; 7 nucleotides line up with TRBD1. Trimming at V came to 5 bases and at J to 2 bases, leaving 8 bases not matched to a gene. The CDR3 covers 16 residues. The CDR3 DNA sequence: TGTGCCAGCAGTCCTCGGGACAGAGGAAACACCGGGGAGCTGTTTTTT. It specifies CASSPRDRGNTGELFF.

By share of the sample, this clonotype is medium-sized (0.01 to 0.1%). V is TRBV2 and J is TRBJ1-2; 7 bases map to TRBD1. The trim removed 3 bases at V and 7 bases at J, leaving 8 bases unmatched. The CDR3 is 14 amino acids. Germline CDR1 SNHLY, CDR2 FYNNEI. The CDR3 nucleotides read TGTGCCAGCAGTGAGAACAGGGGAAGTGTTGGCTACACCTTC. Translated: CASSENRGSVGYTF.

This clonotype was seen ten or more times. This rearrangement joins TRBV20-1 to TRBJ1-1, with D unclear. The V gene's germline CDR1 is DFQATT and CDR2 SNEGSKA (reference sequence). The ends were cut back, 6 bases at V and 7 bases at J, with 12 bases in the middle. This CDR3 is 11 amino acids long. The CDR3 DNA reads TGCAGTGCCCGGAGGCAAAGTGAAGCTTTCTTT. Its protein is CSARRQSEAFF.

This chain joins TRBV20-1 and TRBJ1-3; D is undetermined. Trimming left V 4 bases short and J 4 bases short, with 11 bases between. CDR3 size: 13 residues. The germline V gene encodes CDR1 DFQATT and CDR2 SNEGSKA (reference sequence). The CDR3 protein is CSANGLSGNTIYF. CDR3 in DNA: TGCAGTGCTAACGGACTAAGCGGAAACACCATATATTTT.

This clonotype was seen a handful of times. V gene TRBV3-2 combines with J gene TRBJ2-3; the table's D call, TRBD1, has no DNA check behind it. TRBV3-2 is marked as a pseudogene. This CDR3 spans 14 amino acids. CDR3 loop: CASSPSGPKYTQYF. CDR3 nucleotides: TGTGCCAGCAGCCCGTCGGGACCCAAATATACGCAGTATTTT.

This clonotype was counted many times. The gene calls are TRBV28 and TRBJ1-5; the D gene is possibly TRBD1 (5 bases). The germline V and J ends were trimmed by 5 bases and 7 bases, with 18 bases remaining between them. Germline V CDR1 and CDR2: MDHEN, SYDVKM. This CDR3 has 15 residues. CDR3 coding DNA: TGTGCCAGCAGTGACACAGGCGCAGAAGACCAGCCCCAGCATTTT. Translating gives CASSDTGAEDQPQHF.